Presented here are 18 T cell receptor beta chains from one specimen sequenced in a study of the immune and genomic landscape of osteosarcoma (dated by TCRdb to about 2020). Libraries were prepared through the immunoSEQ multiplex PCR assay. Imported from immuneACCESS, the table was reduced by TCRdb to in-frame sequences with V and J called. These copies leave out some clones; in studies compared against another copy, an unresolved V gene accounts for under half, and the cause of the remainder is not known. Present in this sample are about 5,100 clones, over 65% of which were seen just once. The ten top clones hold roughly 6.5% of the sample. Post-treatment primary, local recurrence and metastasis tumors from poor-prognosis patients were used as specimens. The material sequenced was osteosarcoma tumor tissue from the lung. The source of these receptors is a human donor with osteosarcoma.

The V gene is TRBV2, the J gene TRBJ2-7; 9 bases agree with TRBD1. Germline V gene lookup returns CDR1 SNHLY and CDR2 FYNNEI. This CDR3 is built from 14 residues. V shed 7 bases and J 2 bases; nucleotides not matched to a gene: 6. This chain's CDR3 is CASNGDRATYEQYF. The CDR3 coding sequence is TGTGCCAGCAACGGGGACAGGGCCACCTACGAGCAGTACTTC.

The CDR3 reads CAISEILGGTFDEQYF. Written as DNA, the CDR3 is TGTGCCATCAGTGAAATTCTGGGTGGGACATTCGACGAGCAGTACTTC. The J gene is TRBJ2-7, the V gene TRBV10-3, with D perhaps matching TRBD1 (6 bases). The CDR3 has 16 amino acids. V gave up 3 bases and J gave up 5 bases, with 20 bases separating them. From germline, CDR1 is ENHRY and CDR2 SYGVKD.

The chain is built from TRBV5-1 and TRBJ2-1; 13 bases map to TRBD2. With V trimmed by 3 bases and J by 7 bases, 19 bases remained unmatched. The germline gives CDR1 SGHRS, CDR2 YFSETQ. This CDR3 contains 20 residues. This CDR3 is CASSSGKVLAGGPMGNEQFF. In nucleotides, the CDR3 is TGCGCCAGCAGCTCGGGAAAGGTACTAGCGGGAGGGCCGATGGGTAATGAGCAGTTCTTC.

This clone showed up just a few times. V usage is TRBV7-9 and J usage is TRBJ1-5; D uncertain. The CDR3 consists of 12 residues. Germline values: CDR1 SEHNR, CDR2 FQNEAQ (reference sequence). The V and J ends lost 5 bases and 3 bases respectively, with 5 bases between them. CDR3 nucleotides: TGTGCCAGCAGCCCCGACAATCAGCCCCAGCATTTT. This gives the protein CASSPDNQPQHF.

The V and J genes are TRBV6-5 and TRBJ1-2; D unclear. Trimming left V 6 bases short and J 8 bases short, with 16 bases between. Per germline, CDR1 MNHEY and CDR2 SVGAGI. The CDR3 runs to 13 residues. The CDR3 loop reads CASSAQSATGYTF. In nucleotides, the CDR3 is TGTGCCAGCAGCGCCCAGTCAGCCACCGGCTACACCTTC.

The chain employs TRBV20-1 and TRBJ2-7, with 12 bases lining up with TRBD1. The CDR3 has 11 amino acids. V lost 5 bases to trimming and J lost 10 bases; unmatched junction nucleotides: 3. CDR1 and CDR2 (germline): DFQATT, SNEGSKA (reference sequence). DNA of the CDR3: TGCAGTGCTGTGGGACAGGGGGCCCAGTACTTC. Its protein product is CSAVGQGAQYF.

This chain uses TRBV4-3 with TRBJ2-6; D gene ambiguous. The germline gives CDR1 LGHNA, CDR2 YSLEER. Trimming took off 1 base at V and 0 bases at J, with 7 bases between the two ends. The CDR3 totals 16 residues. The DNA for the CDR3 is TGCGCCAGCAGCCAAGCCCCCCCCTCTGGGGCCAACGTCCTGACTTTC. As protein: CASSQAPPSGANVLTF.

There are a few counts of this clone. This rearrangement joins TRBV7-8 to TRBJ1-5; D is perhaps TRBD1 (5 bases). The CDR3 consists of 14 residues. V gave up 3 bases and J gave up 7 bases, with 13 bases separating them. Germline CDR1 is SGHVS and CDR2 is FQNEAQ. In DNA form, the CDR3 reads TGTGCCAGCAGCTTCTGGGGACCTGGACAGCCCCAGCATTTT. Translating it yields CASSFWGPGQPQHF.

The CDR3 DNA sequence: TGTGCCAGCAGCTCCTTGGACAGGGGGTTCCAAGAGACCCAGTACTTC. It translates to CASSSLDRGFQETQYF. The genes are TRBV7-8 and TRBJ2-5; 10 bases map to TRBD1. CDR1 and CDR2 (germline): SGHVS, FQNEAQ. The CDR3 loop spans 16 amino acids. The J segment lost 1 base and the V segment lost 4 bases, leaving 6 bases of the junction unmatched.

The chain is built from TRBV7-3 and TRBJ2-3, with 9 bases lining up with TRBD2. This CDR3 region has 16 residues. In germline, CDR1 is SGHTA, CDR2 FQGTGA. The trim removed 5 bases at V and 2 bases at J, leaving 8 bases unmatched. CDR3 protein: CASSLLAGALTDTQYF. The CDR3 DNA sequence: TGTGCCAGCAGCCTTTTAGCGGGAGCGCTCACAGATACGCAGTATTTT.

The sample holds a few counts of this clone. The CDR3 spells CASSELAGELFF. CDR3 bases: TGTGCCAGCAGTGAACTAGCCGGGGAGCTGTTTTTT. The chain recombines TRBV2 with TRBJ2-2; no clear D gene. Germline-derived CDR1 and CDR2 are SNHLY and FYNNEI. This CDR3 has 12 residues. Trimming removed 2 bases at V and 6 bases at J, with 4 bases between.

The chain joins TRBV12-5 to TRBJ2-1; D not resolved. Trimming pared 1 base from V and 10 bases from J, leaving 11 bases between. The germline CDR1 and CDR2 sequences are LGHNT and FRNRAP. The CDR3 has 13 residues. CDR3 DNA sequence: TGTGCTAGTGGTTTGGATAGTCTACCCGAGCAGTTCTTC. Translation: CASGLDSLPEQFF.

The chain has TRBV5-6 and TRBJ2-7, with a tentative D call TRBD2 (7 bases). Trimming shortened V by 1 base and J by 7 bases, and 18 bases separated the two germline ends. The CDR3 extends over 15 amino acids. CDR1 and CDR2 (germline): SGHDT, YYEEEE. The CDR3 DNA reads TGTGCCAGCAGCTTGATCGGACTAGGGGGAGGAGAGCAGTACTTC. This gives the protein CASSLIGLGGGEQYF.

The chain is built from TRBV7-6 and TRBJ2-1; 8 bases align to TRBD1. From germline, CDR1 is SGHVS and CDR2 FNYEAQ. V shed 1 base and J 4 bases; nucleotides not matched to a gene: 3. This CDR3 contains 15 residues. CDR3 sequence: CASSLGQGSYNEQFF. The CDR3 coding sequence is TGTGCCAGCAGCTTAGGACAGGGGTCATACAATGAGCAGTTCTTC.

The V and J genes are TRBV5-4 and TRBJ2-5, with TRBD1 matching over 8 bases. Germline values: CDR1 SGHNT, CDR2 YYREEE (reference sequence). The ends lost 1 base at V and 3 bases at J; junction bases unmatched: 2. CDR3 length: 14 residues. CDR3 DNA: TGTGCCAGCAGCTTGCAGGGGGCGAAAGAGACCCAGTACTTC. This translates into CASSLQGAKETQYF.

This clone was counted a few times. The V call is TRBV5-1, the J call TRBJ2-5; the D gene is possibly TRBD1 (6 bases). Germline-derived CDR1 and CDR2 are SGHRS and YFSETQ. There are 14 residues in the CDR3. With 5 bases removed from V and 0 bases from J, the gap between germline ends came to 11 bases. The CDR3 coding sequence is TGCGCCAGCAGATACAGGGTACACCAAGAGACCCAGTACTTC. Its translation is CASRYRVHQETQYF.

A note on this clone: Compared with germline, one end of the junction differs, possibly owing to a read error. This chain links TRBV25-1 with TRBJ2-5, with no clear D. This CDR3 is 12 amino acids long. Germline CDR1 is MGHDK and CDR2 is SYGVNS. CDR3 coding DNA: TGTGCCAGCAGTGAAGCAGGTAGCCTGATCAACTTC. Protein: CASSEAGSLINF. The whole variable domain, filled in from reference TRBV25-1 and TRBJ2-5, reads EADIYQTPRYLVIGTGKKITLECSQTMGHDKMYWYQQDPGMELHLIHYSYGVNSTEKGDLSSESTVSRIRTEHFPLTLESARPSHTSQYLCASSEAGSLINFGPGTRLLVL.

As to this clone: One base away lies a much larger clone, so this may be a sequencing read error. Additional DNA sequences in this sample encode the identical CDR3. This chain joins TRBV19 and TRBJ1-2, with a possible D match to TRBD1 (5 bases). The CDR3 sequence is 14 residues long. With 4 bases removed from V and 8 bases from J, the gap between germline ends came to 17 bases. CDR1 and CDR2 from the germline V gene are LNHDA and SQIVND (reference sequence). CDR3: CASSTRGGWGGYTF. CDR3 sequence (DNA): TGTGCCAGTAGTACTCGGGGGGGGTGGGGAGGCTACACCTTC.